The clone carrying this T cell receptor beta chain was detected once. This specimen belongs to a study of blood T cell repertoires in COVID-19. Germline trimming cut 3 bases from V and 8 bases from J; bases unmatched to any gene: 15. The CDR3 has 17 amino acids. CDR1 and CDR2 from the germline V gene are LGHNA and YNFKEQ. Data came from immunoSEQ multiplex PCR; TCRdb stores just in-frame clones and leaves some out. In the table there are 100,000 to 150,000 clones, more than 60% of which are singletons. What was sequenced was peripheral blood. The chain carries TRBV4-2 and TRBJ1-4, with 7 bases lining up with TRBD1. The sequence derives from a man aged 65 to 79 with acute or convalescent COVID-19. In DNA form, the CDR3 reads TGTGCCAGCAGCCATAACCCTGACAGGGAGAGTGGGGAAAAACTGTTTTTT. Protein sequence: CASSHNPDRESGEKLFF.